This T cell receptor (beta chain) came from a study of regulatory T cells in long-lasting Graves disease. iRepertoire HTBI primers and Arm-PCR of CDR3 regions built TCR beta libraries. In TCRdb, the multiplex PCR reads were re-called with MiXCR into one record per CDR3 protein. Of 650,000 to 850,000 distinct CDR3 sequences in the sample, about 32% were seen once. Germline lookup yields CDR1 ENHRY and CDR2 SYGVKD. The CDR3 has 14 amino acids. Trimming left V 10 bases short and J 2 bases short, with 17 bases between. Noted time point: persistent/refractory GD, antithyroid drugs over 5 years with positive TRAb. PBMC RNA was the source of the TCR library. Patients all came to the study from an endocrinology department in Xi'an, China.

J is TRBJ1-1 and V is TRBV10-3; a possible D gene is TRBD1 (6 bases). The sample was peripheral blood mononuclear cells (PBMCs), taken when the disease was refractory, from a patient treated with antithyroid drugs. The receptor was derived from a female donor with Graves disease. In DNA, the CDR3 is TGTGCCACCAAGCCCTGGACAGACAACACTGAAGCTTTCTTT. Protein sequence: CATKPWTDNTEAFF.